Detailed here is one TCR beta chain. Its antigen remains unknown. The germline V gene has CDR1 LNHDA and CDR2 SQIVND (reference sequence). The CDR3 has 13 residues. V was shortened by 6 bases and J by 3 bases, with 11 bases between the two germline ends. A J-beta primer mix and a sample-barcoded 5' primer were used in a second PCR of about 7 to 12 cycles. Researchers report that a template-switch adaptor with 12 random nucleotides tagged each cDNA molecule. MiXCR, run by TCRdb on the 5' RACE reads, gives a single entry per CDR3 protein. The top ten clones hold 5.5% to 8% of a sample with about 1.4 million distinct CDR3 sequences, 55% to 75% of them seen once. The data are from a study of blood T cells in healthy people across ages. The total RNA that was extracted per sample amounted to at least 5.5 micrograms. Study-level findings and limits: Donors of long life had a larger count of naive CD4+ cells and greater diversity than aged donors. Estimated diversity, derived from one million T cells, was regarded as an underestimate.

This TCR came from a man younger than 35 in good health. The sequenced material came from blood. The rearrangement uses TRBV19 and TRBJ1-1; no clear D. CDR3 coding DNA: TGTGCCAGTAGAAGGGAGCCCGACACTGAAGCTTTCTTT. Translation: CASRREPDTEAFF. Supplemented by reference TRBV19 and TRBJ1-1, the full variable domain reads DGGITQSPKYLFRKEGQNVTLSCEQNLNHDAMYWYRQDPGQGLRLIYYSQIVNDFQKGDIAEGYSVSREKKESFPLTVTSAQKNPTAFYLCASRREPDTEAFFGQGTRLTVV.